These 16 T cell receptor beta chains were all obtained from the same sample, sequenced in a study of shared clonotypes between healthy human individuals. Clones were read by immunoSEQ multiplex PCR, and TCRdb kept only the in-frame ones, dropping some. The repertoire holds around 2,000,000 clones, 95% seen once, with 0.13% in the top ten. Sequencing was performed on naive CD4+ T cells sorted from blood. Subset meaning: CD45RA+ positively selected. Every receptor here comes from a man aged 18 to 30 in good health.

The chain is built from TRBV18 and TRBJ1-6, with D perhaps TRBD1 (6 bases). Germline V gene data show CDR1 as KGHSH and CDR2 as LQKENI. The length of the CDR3 is 15 residues. Trimming stripped 5 bases from V and 5 bases from J, with 13 bases between. The CDR3 bases are TGTGCCAGCTCAATCGGGACAAGGGATAATTCACCCCTCCACTTT. The encoded protein is CASSIGTRDNSPLHF.

The chain links TRBV27 to TRBJ2-1; 9 bases match TRBD1. This CDR3 has 14 residues. The J segment lost 7 bases and the V segment lost 6 bases, leaving 7 bases of the junction unmatched. CDR1 is MNHEY and CDR2 is SMNVEV in the germline V gene (reference sequence). For the CDR3, the DNA is TGTGCCAGCAGCCGGGACAGGGAAGGTAATGAGCAGTTCTTC. Protein: CASSRDREGNEQFF.

The V gene is TRBV7-2, the J gene TRBJ2-1, with 11 bases aligning to TRBD2. The CDR3 is 18 residues long. Per germline, CDR1 SGHTA and CDR2 FQGNSA. V shed 5 bases, J shed 4 bases, and the junction held 13 bases outside the gene matches. In nucleotides, the CDR3 is TGTGCCAGCAGCCCCTCCGGGGTAGCGGGAGGGAGATACAATGAGCAGTTCTTC. This gives the protein CASSPSGVAGGRYNEQFF.

The J gene is TRBJ1-3, the V gene TRBV7-2; D is ambiguous. The CDR3 extends over 13 amino acids. Germline V gives CDR1 SGHTA, CDR2 FQGNSA. Trimming stripped 5 bases from V and 3 bases from J, with 8 bases between. The CDR3 loop reads CASSPQVGNTIYF. The CDR3 DNA follows: TGTGCCAGCAGCCCCCAGGTTGGAAACACCATATATTTT. The whole variable domain, filled in from reference TRBV7-2 and TRBJ1-3, reads GAGVSQSPSNKVTEKGKDVELRCDPISGHTALYWYRQSLGQGLEFLIYFQGNSAPDKSGLPSDRFSAERTGGSVSTLTIQRTQQEDSAVYLCASSPQVGNTIYFGEGSWLTVV.

The gene calls are TRBV7-2 and TRBJ2-5; 10 nucleotides match TRBD2. The CDR3 sequence is 15 residues long. CDR1 is SGHTA, CDR2 FQGNSA, per germline. J was trimmed by 9 bases and V by 1 base; bases with no gene match: 8. The CDR3 bases are TGTGCCAGCAGCTTAGTGGCTAGCGGGAGTTACGCCCAGTACTTC. Encoded protein: CASSLVASGSYAQYF.

In the case of this clone: Other nucleotide sequences from this sample produce the same CDR3. The chain uses TRBV28 and TRBJ2-3, with D possibly matching TRBD2 (6 bases). CDR3 length equals 15 residues. The V gene lost 2 bases and the J gene lost 0 bases, with 9 bases spanning the gap. CDR1 and CDR2 (germline): MDHEN, SYDVKM. In DNA, the CDR3 is TGTGCCAGCAGTTTAGGGGGGACTAGCACAGATACGCAGTATTTT. Translated, it gives CASSLGGTSTDTQYF.

The genes are TRBV2 and TRBJ2-5; 8 bases match TRBD2. CDR1 is SNHLY and CDR2 is FYNNEI in the germline V gene. This CDR3 has 18 residues. V dropped 0 bases and J dropped 5; count of bases not matched to a gene: 14. The CDR3 loop is CASSEALAGGHSGETQYF. CDR3 DNA sequence: TGTGCCAGCAGTGAAGCGCTGGCGGGGGGCCACTCGGGGGAGACCCAGTACTTC.

Only one count was recorded for this clone. The genes are TRBV10-3 and TRBJ1-6, with no clear D. The CDR3 has 15 residues. V lost 10 bases to trimming and J lost 0 bases, with 13 bases between them. In germline, CDR1 is ENHRY, CDR2 SYGVKD. As DNA, the CDR3 is TGTGCCAGCGGGATTGGGAGCTCCTATAATTCACCCCTCCACTTT. This codes for CASGIGSSYNSPLHF.

The chain links TRBV19 to TRBJ1-6, with D hard to call. Trimming removed 1 base at V and 4 bases at J, with 8 bases between. Germline V gives CDR1 LNHDA, CDR2 SQIVND (reference sequence). The CDR3 spans 15 residues. Here the CDR3 DNA reads TGTGCCAGTAGTATAGGTCCGGGATATAATTCACCCCTCCACTTT. Encoded protein: CASSIGPGYNSPLHF.

J is TRBJ1-2 and V is TRBV28; D is unclear. The V and J ends lost 7 bases and 4 bases respectively, with 10 bases between them. Germline V gene lookup returns CDR1 MDHEN and CDR2 SYDVKM. This CDR3 contains 12 residues. CDR3 sequence (DNA): TGTGCCAGCACCGCCAGTCCCTATGGCTACACCTTC. Amino acid sequence: CASTASPYGYTF.

CDR3 region: CASKAGGIDGEQYF. DNA for the CDR3: TGTGCCAGCAAAGCAGGGGGCATAGATGGCGAGCAGTACTTC. The genes are TRBV28 and TRBJ2-7; TRBD1 agrees at 8 bases. Trimming at V came to 7 bases and at J to 6 bases, leaving 11 bases not matched to a gene. The germline gives CDR1 MDHEN, CDR2 SYDVKM. The CDR3 covers 14 residues.

As for this clone: The same CDR3 is also encoded by other DNA sequences in this sample. The rearrangement uses TRBV5-4 and TRBJ2-3, with D possibly being TRBD1 or TRBD2 (5 bases each). The germline CDR1 and CDR2 sequences are SGHNT and YYREEE (reference sequence). The CDR3 contains 15 residues. The V and J ends lost 0 bases and 0 bases respectively, with 8 bases between them. CDR3 amino acids: CASSLAGPSTDTQYF. The CDR3 DNA is TGTGCCAGCAGCTTGGCGGGGCCCAGCACAGATACGCAGTATTTT. Full variable domain (missing parts from reference TRBV5-4 and TRBJ2-3): ETGVTQSPTHLIKTRGQQVTLRCSSQSGHNTVSWYQQALGQGPQFIFQYYREEENGRGNFPPRFSGLQFPNYSSELNVNALELDDSALYLCASSLAGPSTDTQYFGPGTRLTVL.

V and J are TRBV9 and TRBJ1-2; TRBD1 agrees at 7 bases. Germline-derived CDR1 and CDR2 are SGDLS and YYNGEE. The CDR3 totals 13 residues. Trimming cost V 4 bases and J 6 bases; bases outside gene matches: 6. Written as DNA, the CDR3 is TGTGCCAGCAGCCCCAGGGGGGCGAATGGCTACACCTTC. Its protein product is CASSPRGANGYTF.

Comment on this clone: The sample contains more than one DNA sequence encoding this CDR3. The gene calls are TRBV19 and TRBJ1-1; D gene unclear. Between the trimmed V and J ends, which lost 6 bases and 0 bases, there was a span of 5 bases. The CDR3 runs 12 residues. Germline assignment: CDR1 LNHDA and CDR2 SQIVND (reference sequence). CDR3 region: CASSHMNTEAFF. CDR3 nucleotides: TGTGCCAGTAGCCATATGAACACTGAAGCTTTCTTT.

CDR3 protein: CASSLGDRGSSYEQYF. The CDR3 DNA reads as TGTGCCAGCAGCTTAGGAGACAGGGGTTCTTCCTACGAGCAGTACTTC. The genes are TRBV7-9 and TRBJ2-7; 8 bases match TRBD1. The CDR3 is 16 residues long. CDR1 is SEHNR, CDR2 FQNEAQ, per germline (reference sequence). Losses at the gene ends were 1 base for V and 1 base for J; bases not matched to a gene: 6.

This clone was seen a single time. This chain uses TRBV4-1 with TRBJ2-7; 12 bases line up with TRBD2. Germline V gene sequence: CDR1 MGHRA, CDR2 YSYEKL. The CDR3 sequence is 15 residues long. Trimming removed 4 bases from V and 4 bases from J; junction bases left unmatched: 5. CDR3 residues: CASSPLAGGPYEQYF. The CDR3 DNA follows: TGCGCCAGCAGCCCGCTAGCGGGAGGGCCGTACGAGCAGTACTTC.